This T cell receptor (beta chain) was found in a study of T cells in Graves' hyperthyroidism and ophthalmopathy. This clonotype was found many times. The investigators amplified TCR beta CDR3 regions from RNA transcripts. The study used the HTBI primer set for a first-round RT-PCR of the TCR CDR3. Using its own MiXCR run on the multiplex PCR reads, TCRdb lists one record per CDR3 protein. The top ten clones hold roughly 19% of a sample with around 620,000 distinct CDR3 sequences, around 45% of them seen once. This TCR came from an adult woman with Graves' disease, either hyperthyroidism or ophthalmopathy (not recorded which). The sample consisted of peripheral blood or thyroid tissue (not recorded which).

DNA of the CDR3: TGTGCCAGCAGCTTAGGTCTTCTGCTAGTTCGCACCGGGGAGCTGTTTTTT. It encodes CASSLGLLLVRTGELFF. V usage is TRBV7-2 and J usage is TRBJ2-2; the D is unclear. Germline CDR1 reads SGHTA; CDR2 reads FQGNSA. The CDR3 runs 17 residues. Trimming pared 1 base from V and 4 bases from J, leaving 16 bases between.